The 23 T cell receptor beta chains in this list originate from one sample, sequenced in a study of tumor-infiltrating lymphocytes in primary liver carcinoma. Production of TCR beta cDNA used 500 ng total RNA together with a constant-region primer. Slightly modified ARM-PCR with three nested multiplex PCR rounds yielded TCR beta libraries. In the first two PCR rounds, TRBV1-TRBV30 forward primers were paired with a C-beta reverse primer, and each round lasted 10 cycles. TCRdb independently ran MiXCR on the multiplex PCR reads; one entry per CDR3 protein. The repertoire has nearly 200,000 distinct CDR3 sequences, about two thirds of them found once; the top ten carry 5.5% to 9%. RNA isolated from unsorted whole blood supplied the blood RNA, with germline DNA also extracted. Sequencing was performed on peripheral blood. These receptors originate from a woman aged 60-75 years with primary liver carcinoma and hepatitis B virus infection.

The chain couples TRBV5-6 to TRBJ2-1, with D perhaps matching TRBD1 (6 bases). V gave up 3 bases and J gave up 6 bases, with 19 bases separating them. The CDR3 sequence is 16 residues long. Germline CDR1 reads SGHDT; CDR2 reads YYEEEE. The chain's CDR3 is CASSSPDRKVLNEQFF. The CDR3 DNA reads TGTGCCAGCAGCTCACCAGACAGGAAGGTGCTCAATGAGCAGTTCTTC.

This clonotype has ten or more counts. This chain uses TRBV6-5 with TRBJ2-3; 11 bases are shared with TRBD2. This CDR3 is built from 14 residues. The germline gives CDR1 MNHEY, CDR2 SVGAGI. The V and J ends lost 6 bases and 3 bases, in that order; junction bases with no gene match: 2. The CDR3 reads CASRASGRTDTQYF. In DNA, the CDR3 is TGTGCCAGCAGGGCTAGCGGGAGGACAGATACGCAGTATTTT.

About this clonotype itself: This may arise from a read error, as a much more abundant clone is one base away. This chain joins TRBV5-5 and TRBJ2-7, with 8 bases fitting TRBD1. The germline V gene has CDR1 SGHKS and CDR2 YYEKEE (reference sequence). The CDR3 covers 15 residues. CDR3 loop: CGSSSGQVYSYEQYF. The CDR3 nucleotides are TGTGGCAGCAGCTCGGGACAGGTCTACTCCTACGAGCAGTACTTC.

V usage is TRBV6-1 and J usage is TRBJ2-4; the D gene is possibly TRBD2 (6 bases). V lost 6 bases, J lost 11 bases, and 32 bases lay in between. CDR3 length: 18 amino acids. From germline, CDR1 is MNHNS and CDR2 SASEGT. In DNA form, the CDR3 reads TGTGCCAGCAGCCCTAGTGCTCATCGCTCACTAGCCAAGAACGTTCAGTACTTC. Protein sequence: CASSPSAHRSLAKNVQYF.

On this clonotype: Because it lacks the conserved phenylalanine or tryptophan at the end, this CDR3 is likely a read error. The chain recombines TRBV11-2 with TRBJ1-2; 8 nucleotides line up with TRBD1. Looked up from germline, CDR1 is SGHAT and CDR2 is FQNNGV. The trim removed 5 bases at V and 8 bases at J, leaving 10 bases unmatched. CDR3 size: 14 residues. As DNA, the CDR3 is TGTGCCAGCAGCATTACCGGACAGGGAGAAGGCTACACCTAC. This sequence encodes CASSITGQGEGYTY.

Comment on this clonotype: A junction boundary mismatches the germline segment, possibly from a read error. The rearrangement links TRBV12-3 or TRBV12-4 to TRBJ1-2; 8 nucleotides match TRBD1. The CDR3 runs 14 residues. The CDR3 sequence is CASSLRDRNYGHTF. The CDR3 bases are TGTGCCAGCAGTTTACGGGACAGGAACTATGGCCACACCTTC.

The table lists this clonotype with a few counts. The rearrangement joins TRBV7-9 to TRBJ2-7, with D tentatively TRBD1 (5 bases). CDR1 is SEHNR, CDR2 FQNEAQ, per germline (reference sequence). V was trimmed by 5 bases and J by 6 bases, leaving 11 bases between them. The CDR3 has 12 residues. CDR3 loop: CASSQDIAEQYF. The CDR3 DNA reads TGTGCCAGCAGCCAGGACATTGCCGAGCAGTACTTC.

Comment on this clonotype: This may stem from a read error, because a much larger clone lies one nucleotide away. The J gene is TRBJ2-1, the V gene TRBV6-5; D is undetermined. CDR1 and CDR2 (germline): MNHEY, SVGAGI. The CDR3 runs to 13 residues. With 4 bases removed from V and 7 bases from J, the gap between germline ends came to 11 bases. CDR3 protein: CASSFASVNEQFF. The CDR3 region has the DNA TGTGCCAGCAGTTTCGCAAGTGTGAATGAGCAGTTCTTC.

Comments on this clonotype: A much larger clone lies one base from this, so it may be a read error. This rearrangement joins TRBV5-5 to TRBJ1-2; no reliable D call. V was shortened by 5 bases and J by 0 bases, with 14 bases between the two germline ends. Germline assignment: CDR1 SGHKS and CDR2 YYEKEE (reference sequence). CDR3 length: 15 residues. CDR3 in DNA: TGTGCCAGCAGTCTGCCCCCCTCGGCTAACTATGGCTACACCTTC. Translation gives CASSLPPSANYGYTF.

Concerning this clonotype itself: A single base separates this from a much larger clone, so it may be a read error. The genes are TRBV5-1 and TRBJ1-1; D is perhaps TRBD1 (5 bases). The CDR3 is made up of 14 amino acids. V was clipped by 6 bases and J by 0 bases, with 12 bases between them. In germline, CDR1 is SGHRS, CDR2 YFSETQ. The CDR3 DNA is TGCGCCAGCAACGAGGGGATAGTGAACACTGAAGCTTTCTTT. Its protein is CASNEGIVNTEAFF.

There are many counts of this clonotype. V and J are TRBV29-1 and TRBJ1-1, with D hard to call. The CDR3 loop spans 16 amino acids. CDR1 and CDR2 (germline): SQVTM, ANQGSEA. V shed 0 bases and J shed 1 base, with 15 bases lying between them. In DNA, the CDR3 is TGCAGCGTTGAAGATCGGGTGTACAGCAGGAACACTGAAGCTTTCTTT. Amino acid sequence: CSVEDRVYSRNTEAFF.

There are a few counts of this clonotype. This chain joins TRBV10-3 and TRBJ2-3; TRBD2 matches at 10 bases. The trim removed 2 bases at V and 3 bases at J, leaving 5 bases unmatched. CDR1 ENHRY and CDR2 SYGVKD come from the germline V gene. The CDR3 extends over 16 amino acids. The CDR3 protein is CAISELAGAFTDTQYF. CDR3 DNA sequence: TGTGCCATCAGTGAGCTAGCGGGAGCTTTTACAGATACGCAGTATTTT.

This clonotype showed up many times. V and J are TRBV6-5 and TRBJ2-7; 7 bases are a match to TRBD1. Trimming removed 7 bases from V and 5 bases from J; junction bases left unmatched: 11. CDR1 and CDR2 (germline): MNHEY, SVGAGI. The CDR3 totals 14 residues. CDR3 amino acids: CASKPPGQWDEQYF. The CDR3, as DNA: TGTGCCAGCAAACCACCGGGACAGTGGGACGAGCAGTACTTC.

As to this clonotype: Since a much larger clone is just one base distant, this may be a read error. The CDR3 here is CASRLPSSVNTEAFF. DNA for the CDR3: TGTGCCAGCAGACTACCATCATCCGTGAACACTGAAGCTTTCTTT. The rearrangement joins TRBV5-6 to TRBJ1-1; D gene unclear. The CDR3 totals 15 residues. Germline V lookup: CDR1 SGHDT, CDR2 YYEEEE. V was clipped by 5 bases and J by 0 bases, with 14 bases between them.

This sequence joins TRBV4-1 and TRBJ1-2; no definite D call. This CDR3 contains 17 residues. CDR1 is MGHRA and CDR2 is YSYEKL in the germline V gene. With 2 bases removed from V and 2 bases from J, the gap between germline ends came to 18 bases. Here the CDR3 reads CASSQRMRSTNNYGYTF. Here the CDR3 DNA reads TGCGCCAGCAGCCAAAGGATGAGGAGCACGAACAACTATGGCTACACCTTC.

This clonotype was counted between two and nine times. The genes are TRBV28 and TRBJ2-5; possible D gene TRBD1, 6 bases. The CDR3 contains 12 residues. Germline V gives CDR1 MDHEN, CDR2 SYDVKM. Trimming cost V 4 bases and J 10 bases, with 13 bases left between them. The CDR3 coding sequence is TGTGCCAGCAGTTCCAACGGACAGCACCAGTACTTC. It specifies CASSSNGQHQYF.

This clonotype appeared a few times. The rearrangement links TRBV4-1 to TRBJ2-3, with D perhaps TRBD2 (5 bases). This CDR3 is 16 amino acids long. V lost 2 bases and J lost 2, with 14 bases in between. Per the germline V gene, CDR1 is MGHRA and CDR2 is YSYEKL. This chain's CDR3 is CASSQHWHLATDTQYF. CDR3 coding DNA: TGCGCCAGCAGCCAACATTGGCACCTAGCCACAGATACGCAGTATTTT.

The chain employs TRBV30 and TRBJ1-5, with TRBD1 as a possible D gene (6 bases). In germline, CDR1 is GTSNPN, CDR2 SVGIG (reference sequence). The CDR3 runs to 14 residues. V lost 3 bases and J 4 bases, leaving 13 bases between the germline ends. CDR3 loop: CAWSATGQNQPQHF. As DNA, the CDR3 is TGTGCCTGGAGCGCGACAGGTCAGAATCAGCCCCAGCATTTT.

Regarding this clonotype: One base away lies a much larger clone, so this may be a sequencing read error. The V call is TRBV6-1, the J call TRBJ2-7, with D unresolved. This CDR3 has 12 residues. Germline assignment: CDR1 MNHNS and CDR2 SASEGT. The CDR3 DNA reads as TGTGCCAGCAGTGCAATGTCCTGCGAGCAGTACTTC. As protein: CASSAMSCEQYF.

Concerning this clonotype itself: An end of the junction does not agree with germline; a read error may underlie this. J is TRBJ2-1 and V is TRBV6-5, with D possibly being TRBD2 (5 bases). The germline V gene encodes CDR1 MNHEY and CDR2 SVGAGI. The CDR3 sequence is 14 residues long. CDR3 bases: TGTGCCAGCGCGTTAGTAGAGGGAGTTGGTGAGCGGTTCTTC. This gives the protein CASALVEGVGERFF.

In its sample, this clonotype ranks as medium-sized. The gene calls are TRBV12-3 or TRBV12-4 and TRBJ2-7, with no clear D. V was clipped by 0 bases and J by 1 base, with 7 bases between them. The CDR3 has 14 amino acids. The CDR3 nucleotides read TGTGCCAGCAGTTTAGCTGCTGGGTCCTACGAGCAGTACTTC. Amino acid sequence: CASSLAAGSYEQYF.

This clonotype appeared a few times. The rearrangement uses TRBV7-9 and TRBJ1-1; D not certain. V lost 1 base, J lost 1 base, and 7 bases lay in between. Germline CDR1 and CDR2: SEHNR and FQNEAQ (reference sequence). The CDR3 has 14 residues. In DNA form, the CDR3 reads TGTGCCAGCAGCTTAGTGGTTCCGAACACTGAAGCTTTCTTT. This translates into CASSLVVPNTEAFF.

Worth noting for this clonotype: No conserved phenylalanine or tryptophan is present at the end of the CDR3, so a read error is the likely explanation. V and J are TRBV29-1 and TRBJ2-6; the D is unclear. The CDR3 extends over 13 amino acids. The germline gives CDR1 SQVTM, CDR2 ANQGSEA. The CDR3 here is CSVVSSGVNVLTY. Written as DNA, the CDR3 is TGCAGCGTTGTATCCTCTGGGGTCAACGTCCTGACTTAC.